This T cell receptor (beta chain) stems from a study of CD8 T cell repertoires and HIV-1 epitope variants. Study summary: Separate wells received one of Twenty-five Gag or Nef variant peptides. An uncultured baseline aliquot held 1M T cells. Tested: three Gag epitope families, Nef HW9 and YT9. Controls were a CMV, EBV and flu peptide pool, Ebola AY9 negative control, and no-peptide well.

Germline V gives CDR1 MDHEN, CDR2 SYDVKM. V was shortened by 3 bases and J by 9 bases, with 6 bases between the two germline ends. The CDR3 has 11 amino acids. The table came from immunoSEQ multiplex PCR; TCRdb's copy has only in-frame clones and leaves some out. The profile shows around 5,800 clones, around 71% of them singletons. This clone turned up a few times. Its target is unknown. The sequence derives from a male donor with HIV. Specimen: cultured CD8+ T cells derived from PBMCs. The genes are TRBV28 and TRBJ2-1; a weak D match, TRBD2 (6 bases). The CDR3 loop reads CASSLRGEQFF. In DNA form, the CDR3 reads TGTGCCAGCAGTTTGCGGGGTGAGCAGTTCTTC.